This paragraph reports one T cell receptor beta chain. This record comes from a study of blood T cells in healthy people across ages. The CDR3 contains 11 residues. Per germline, CDR1 SEHNR and CDR2 FQNEAQ (reference sequence). V was trimmed by 5 bases and J by 8 bases, leaving 9 bases between them. The use of a sample-barcoded 5' primer and a J-beta primer mix characterized a second PCR of about 7 to 12 cycles. Each CDR3 protein is one row after TCRdb ran MiXCR on the 5' RACE reads. Seen here are 700,000 to 1,000,000 distinct CDR3 sequences, roughly 44% observed once, and the top ten hold roughly 19%.

This TCR was recovered from a man in his sixties in good health. The specimen was blood. This chain uses TRBV7-9 with TRBJ1-1, with a possible D match to TRBD1 (5 bases). CDR3 loop: CASSLEGEAFF. For the CDR3, the DNA is TGTGCCAGCAGCCTCGAGGGGGAAGCTTTCTTT.